This is a list of T cell receptor beta chains from one sample in a study of cytomegalovirus exposure and HLA in healthy donors. Repertoires were generated with immunoSEQ multiplex PCR, while TCRdb's copy carries only in-frame clones and drops some. The data contain 100,000 or so clones, more than 65% of them singletons. Input material: PBMCs. Receptor source: a man aged 35-49 years in good health and CMV-seropositive. The CDR3 runs from the conserved cysteine through the conserved F or W. Each record gives: D gene, J gene, clone size, V gene, CDR3 protein, CDR3 DNA. A D gene is named only where the DNA matches it firmly. Clone sizes are given selectively: once, few, many, or a class where the clone is expanded.

d_gene: .; j_gene: TRBJ1-4; abundance: .; v_gene: TRBV2; CDR3aa: CASSGQYATNEKLFF; CDR3nt: TGTGCCAGCAGTGGACAGTATGCAACTAATGAAAAACTGTTTTTT
d_gene: .; j_gene: TRBJ2-5; abundance: .; v_gene: TRBV14; CDR3aa: CASSEFRGRGQETQYF; CDR3nt: TGTGCCAGCAGCGAGTTCAGGGGTAGGGGACAAGAGACCCAGTACTTC
d_gene: TRBD2; j_gene: TRBJ2-1; abundance: .; v_gene: TRBV4-2; CDR3aa: CASSQGPGLAGGGINEQFF; CDR3nt: TGTGCCAGCAGCCAGGGCCCGGGACTAGCGGGAGGGGGAATCAATGAGCAGTTCTTC
d_gene: TRBD1; j_gene: TRBJ1-5; abundance: .; v_gene: TRBV18; CDR3aa: CASSPGQGVDQPQHF; CDR3nt: TGTGCCAGCTCACCCGGACAGGGAGTGGATCAGCCCCAGCATTTT
d_gene: TRBD2; j_gene: TRBJ2-2; abundance: .; v_gene: TRBV7-2; CDR3aa: CASSLASGGAWDTGELFF; CDR3nt: TGTGCCAGCAGCTTAGCTAGCGGGGGGGCCTGGGACACCGGGGAGCTGTTTTTT
d_gene: .; j_gene: TRBJ1-4; abundance: .; v_gene: TRBV11-2; CDR3aa: CASSPGRGRGLNEKLFF; CDR3nt: TGTGCCAGCAGCCCAGGGAGAGGGCGGGGGTTGAATGAAAAACTGTTTTTT
d_gene: TRBD1; j_gene: TRBJ2-7; abundance: .; v_gene: TRBV7-8; CDR3aa: CASSPGQGAYEQYF; CDR3nt: TGTGCCAGCAGCCCTGGACAGGGGGCCTACGAGCAGTACTTC
d_gene: .; j_gene: TRBJ1-5; abundance: .; v_gene: TRBV19; CDR3aa: CASSILADNQPQHF; CDR3nt: TGTGCCAGTAGTATCCTGGCAGATAATCAGCCCCAGCATTTT
d_gene: .; j_gene: TRBJ1-1; abundance: .; v_gene: TRBV5-6; CDR3aa: CASSSRGEAFF; CDR3nt: TGTGCCAGCAGCTCACGGGGGGAAGCTTTCTTT
d_gene: TRBD2; j_gene: TRBJ2-3; abundance: .; v_gene: TRBV30; CDR3aa: CAWSVLAGGGDTQYF; CDR3nt: TGTGCCTGGAGTGTACTGGCGGGGGGCGGGGATACGCAGTATTTT
d_gene: TRBD2; j_gene: TRBJ2-1; abundance: .; v_gene: TRBV19; CDR3aa: CASSLSLWTSTYNEQFF; CDR3nt: TGTGCCAGTAGTTTAAGCCTTTGGACTAGTACCTACAATGAGCAGTTCTTC
d_gene: TRBD2; j_gene: TRBJ2-5; abundance: .; v_gene: TRBV12-5; CDR3aa: CAITAGGEETQYF; CDR3nt: TGTGCTATAACTGCGGGAGGGGAAGAGACCCAGTACTTC
d_gene: .; j_gene: TRBJ1-5; abundance: few; v_gene: TRBV18; CDR3aa: CASSPPGQGRNQPQHF; CDR3nt: TGTGCCAGCTCACCCCCCGGGCAGGGCCGTAATCAGCCCCAGCATTTT
d_gene: .; j_gene: TRBJ2-1; abundance: few; v_gene: TRBV7-6; CDR3aa: CASSKSEANEQFF; CDR3nt: TGTGCCAGCAGCAAGAGCGAGGCGAATGAGCAGTTCTTC
d_gene: .; j_gene: TRBJ2-2; abundance: few; v_gene: TRBV7-3; CDR3aa: CASSLAARETGELFF; CDR3nt: TGTGCCAGCAGCCTTGCGGCCAGAGAAACCGGGGAGCTGTTTTTT
d_gene: TRBD1; j_gene: TRBJ1-2; abundance: .; v_gene: TRBV5-1; CDR3aa: CASSSNTGQNHYGYTF; CDR3nt: TGCGCCAGCAGCTCAAACACGGGACAGAACCACTATGGCTACACCTTC
d_gene: .; j_gene: TRBJ2-7; abundance: .; v_gene: TRBV11-2; CDR3aa: CASSPGESYEQYF; CDR3nt: TGTGCCAGCAGCCCGGGGGAATCCTACGAGCAGTACTTC
d_gene: .; j_gene: TRBJ2-5; abundance: .; v_gene: TRBV11-3; CDR3aa: CASSLLGPESGRETQYF; CDR3nt: TGTGCCAGCAGCTTGCTGGGCCCAGAGAGTGGGAGAGAGACCCAGTACTTC
d_gene: .; j_gene: TRBJ2-1; abundance: few; v_gene: TRBV7-8; CDR3aa: CASSSGAGWSGEQFF; CDR3nt: TGTGCCAGCAGCTCGGGAGCTGGGTGGTCGGGTGAGCAGTTCTTC
d_gene: TRBD2; j_gene: TRBJ2-3; abundance: .; v_gene: TRBV4-1; CDR3aa: CASSKVSGGRITDTQYF; CDR3nt: TGCGCCAGCAGCAAGGTTAGCGGGGGTAGAATCACAGATACGCAGTATTTT
d_gene: TRBD2; j_gene: TRBJ2-1; abundance: few; v_gene: TRBV6-1; CDR3aa: CASLTSGTKGQFF; CDR3nt: TGTGCCAGCTTGACTAGCGGGACGAAAGGGCAGTTCTTC
d_gene: TRBD2; j_gene: TRBJ2-1; abundance: .; v_gene: TRBV19; CDR3aa: CASISSGLAGANEQFF; CDR3nt: TGTGCCAGTATCTCCAGCGGACTAGCGGGGGCAAATGAGCAGTTCTTC
d_gene: TRBD2; j_gene: TRBJ2-3; abundance: .; v_gene: TRBV29-1; CDR3aa: CSVKGLAGGGGTDTQYF; CDR3nt: TGCAGCGTCAAAGGACTAGCGGGAGGCGGGGGCACAGATACGCAGTATTTT
d_gene: .; j_gene: TRBJ2-6; abundance: .; v_gene: TRBV6-5; CDR3aa: CASSYAESGANVLTF; CDR3nt: TGTGCCAGCAGTTACGCGGAATCCGGGGCCAACGTCCTGACTTTC
d_gene: TRBD1; j_gene: TRBJ2-7; abundance: .; v_gene: TRBV19; CDR3aa: CASSLGQGDREQYF; CDR3nt: TGTGCCAGTAGTCTTGGACAGGGTGACCGCGAGCAGTACTTC
d_gene: .; j_gene: TRBJ1-3; abundance: .; v_gene: TRBV10-3; CDR3aa: CAISESGLGNTIYF; CDR3nt: TGTGCCATCAGTGAATCAGGGTTGGGAAACACCATATATTTT
d_gene: .; j_gene: TRBJ1-2; abundance: few; v_gene: TRBV7-9; CDR3aa: CSSSFEGYGYTF; CDR3nt: TGTTCCAGCAGCTTTGAGGGCTATGGCTACACCTTC
d_gene: TRBD1; j_gene: TRBJ2-4; abundance: .; v_gene: TRBV18; CDR3aa: CASSPPGQGAAKNSQYF; CDR3nt: TGTGCCAGCTCACCACCGGGGCAGGGGGCTGCCAAAAACAGTCAGTACTTC
d_gene: TRBD1; j_gene: TRBJ1-5; abundance: .; v_gene: TRBV19; CDR3aa: CASTEWKGAGQPQHF; CDR3nt: TGTGCCAGTACCGAGTGGAAGGGGGCCGGACAGCCCCAGCATTTT
d_gene: TRBD1; j_gene: TRBJ1-4; abundance: .; v_gene: TRBV7-2; CDR3aa: CASSPRQGLGEKLFF; CDR3nt: TGTGCCAGCAGCCCCCGACAGGGGCTGGGTGAAAAACTGTTTTTT
d_gene: TRBD1; j_gene: TRBJ1-2; abundance: .; v_gene: TRBV6-1; CDR3aa: CASSGTGSSYGYTF; CDR3nt: TGTGCCAGCAGTGGGACAGGGTCGTCCTATGGCTACACCTTC
d_gene: .; j_gene: TRBJ2-2; abundance: .; v_gene: TRBV9; CDR3aa: CASSVRWGLGGTGELFF; CDR3nt: TGTGCCAGCAGCGTACGGTGGGGACTTGGGGGCACCGGGGAGCTGTTTTTT
d_gene: .; j_gene: TRBJ1-5; abundance: .; v_gene: TRBV19; CDR3aa: CASSIGQNSNQPQHF; CDR3nt: TGTGCCAGTAGTATAGGACAGAATAGCAATCAGCCCCAGCATTTT
d_gene: .; j_gene: TRBJ1-4; abundance: .; v_gene: TRBV4-3; CDR3aa: CASSQEGGAGEKLFF; CDR3nt: TGCGCCAGCAGCCAAGAGGGGGGGGCGGGTGAAAAACTGTTTTTT
d_gene: .; j_gene: TRBJ1-1; abundance: .; v_gene: TRBV7-3; CDR3aa: CASSTGQNTEAFF; CDR3nt: TGTGCCAGCAGCACTGGACAGAACACTGAAGCTTTCTTT
d_gene: TRBD1; j_gene: TRBJ2-1; abundance: .; v_gene: TRBV4-2; CDR3aa: CASSQDEGQGYNEQFF; CDR3nt: TGTGCCAGCAGCCAAGATGAGGGACAGGGCTACAATGAGCAGTTCTTC
d_gene: TRBD1; j_gene: TRBJ1-2; abundance: .; v_gene: TRBV6-1; CDR3aa: CASSAGQGIYNYGYTF; CDR3nt: TGTGCCAGCAGTGCGGGACAGGGGATCTATAACTATGGCTACACCTTC
d_gene: .; j_gene: TRBJ2-1; abundance: .; v_gene: TRBV4-3; CDR3aa: CASSQDTGRGNEQFF; CDR3nt: TGCGCCAGCAGCCAAGATACAGGGAGGGGCAATGAGCAGTTCTTC
d_gene: .; j_gene: TRBJ1-1; abundance: .; v_gene: TRBV19; CDR3aa: CASSIGGGNTEAFF; CDR3nt: TGTGCCAGTAGTATAGGAGGTGGAAACACTGAAGCTTTCTTT
d_gene: .; j_gene: TRBJ1-3; abundance: few; v_gene: TRBV7-2; CDR3aa: CASSSGTGNTIYF; CDR3nt: TGTGCCAGCAGTTCCGGGACAGGAAACACCATATATTTT
d_gene: TRBD1; j_gene: TRBJ2-2; abundance: .; v_gene: TRBV4-2; CDR3aa: CASSQGLGQGWTGELFF; CDR3nt: TGTGCCAGCAGCCAAGGTTTAGGACAGGGATGGACCGGGGAGCTGTTTTTT
d_gene: .; j_gene: TRBJ2-2; abundance: .; v_gene: TRBV28; CDR3aa: CASSLATGRELFF; CDR3nt: TGTGCCAGCAGTTTAGCAACAGGGAGGGAGCTGTTTTTT
d_gene: .; j_gene: TRBJ1-1; abundance: .; v_gene: TRBV7-2; CDR3aa: CASRPQAVNTEAFF; CDR3nt: TGTGCCAGCCGCCCGCAGGCCGTGAACACTGAAGCTTTCTTT
d_gene: .; j_gene: TRBJ2-6; abundance: .; v_gene: TRBV2; CDR3aa: CASSAGANVLTF; CDR3nt: TGTGCCAGCAGCGCTGGGGCCAACGTCCTGACTTTC
d_gene: .; j_gene: TRBJ1-5; abundance: .; v_gene: TRBV13; CDR3aa: CASSWRRVGGSNQPQHF; CDR3nt: TGTGCCAGCAGCTGGCGGAGGGTCGGCGGGAGCAATCAGCCCCAGCATTTT
d_gene: TRBD1; j_gene: TRBJ1-5; abundance: once; v_gene: TRBV6-1; CDR3aa: CASSDGTGWSQPQHF; CDR3nt: TGTGCCAGCAGTGACGGGACAGGGTGGAGTCAGCCCCAGCATTTT
d_gene: .; j_gene: TRBJ1-1; abundance: .; v_gene: TRBV6-5; CDR3aa: CASSTDRNTEAFF; CDR3nt: TGTGCCAGCAGTACCGACAGAAACACTGAAGCTTTCTTT
d_gene: .; j_gene: TRBJ2-1; abundance: .; v_gene: TRBV18; CDR3aa: CASSTDGKSSYNEQFF; CDR3nt: TGTGCCAGCTCAACGGACGGGAAGAGCTCCTACAATGAGCAGTTCTTC
d_gene: .; j_gene: TRBJ1-2; abundance: .; v_gene: TRBV7-2; CDR3aa: CASSFPGYGYTF; CDR3nt: TGTGCCAGCAGCTTCCCAGGCTATGGCTACACCTTC
d_gene: .; j_gene: TRBJ1-5; abundance: .; v_gene: TRBV6-1; CDR3aa: CASRQWANQPQHF; CDR3nt: TGTGCCAGCCGGCAGTGGGCCAATCAGCCCCAGCATTTT
d_gene: TRBD1; j_gene: TRBJ2-4; abundance: .; v_gene: TRBV7-2; CDR3aa: CASSHGTAVAKNSQYF; CDR3nt: TGTGCCAGCAGCCATGGGACAGCAGTAGCCAAAAACAGTCAGTACTTC
d_gene: .; j_gene: TRBJ2-1; abundance: .; v_gene: TRBV5-5; CDR3aa: CASSAGTDEQFF; CDR3nt: TGTGCCAGCAGCGCTGGGACTGACGAGCAGTTCTTC
d_gene: .; j_gene: TRBJ2-1; abundance: .; v_gene: TRBV4-2; CDR3aa: CASSQDVGTTSYNEQFF; CDR3nt: TGTGCCAGCAGCCAAGACGTCGGGACAACATCCTACAATGAGCAGTTCTTC
d_gene: TRBD1; j_gene: TRBJ1-2; abundance: .; v_gene: TRBV5-6; CDR3aa: CASSSGQGMYGYTF; CDR3nt: TGTGCCAGCAGCTCGGGACAGGGGATGTATGGCTACACCTTC
d_gene: .; j_gene: TRBJ2-3; abundance: .; v_gene: TRBV27; CDR3aa: CASSLRSLPSTDTQYF; CDR3nt: TGTGCCAGCAGCTTGCGAAGCCTCCCCAGCACAGATACGCAGTATTTT
d_gene: TRBD1; j_gene: TRBJ1-2; abundance: .; v_gene: TRBV7-8; CDR3aa: CASSLAGQYGYTF; CDR3nt: TGTGCCAGCAGCTTAGCGGGACAGTATGGCTACACCTTC